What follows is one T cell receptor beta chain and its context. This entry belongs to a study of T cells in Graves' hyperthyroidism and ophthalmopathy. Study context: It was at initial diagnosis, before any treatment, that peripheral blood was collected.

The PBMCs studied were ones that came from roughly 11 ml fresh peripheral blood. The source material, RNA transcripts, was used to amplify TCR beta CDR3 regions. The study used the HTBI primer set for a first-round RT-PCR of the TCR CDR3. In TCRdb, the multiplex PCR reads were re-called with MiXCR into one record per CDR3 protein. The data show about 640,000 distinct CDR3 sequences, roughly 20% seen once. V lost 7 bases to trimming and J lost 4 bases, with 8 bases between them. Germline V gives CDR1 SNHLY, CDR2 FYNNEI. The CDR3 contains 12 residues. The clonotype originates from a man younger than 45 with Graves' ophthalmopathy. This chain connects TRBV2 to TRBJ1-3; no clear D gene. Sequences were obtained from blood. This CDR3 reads CASIGSGNTIYF. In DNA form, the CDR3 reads TGTGCCAGCATCGGGTCCGGAAACACCATATATTTT.